The 2 T cell receptor beta chains below come from one sample, sequenced in a study of blood T cell repertoires in COVID-19. Clones were sequenced by immunoSEQ multiplex PCR, and TCRdb holds only the in-frame ones, with some missing. The sample gives some 150,000 clones, over 65% of which show up once; 4.4% is in the top ten. Source material: PBMCs or T cells enriched from blood (not recorded which). The source of these receptors is a woman in her 50s who had recovered from COVID-19.

The V and J genes are TRBV12-3 or TRBV12-4 and TRBJ1-2; D gene unclear. The V end was cut by 10 bases, the J end by 8 bases, with 17 bases between. CDR3 size: 12 residues. CDR3 residues: CATALGGGGYTF. The CDR3 DNA is TGTGCCACGGCGTTGGGAGGCGGGGGCTACACCTTC.

The gene calls are TRBV3-1 (or the pseudogene TRBV3-2) and TRBJ1-1, with D maybe TRBD1 (6 bases). Looked up from germline, CDR1 is LGHDT and CDR2 is YNNKEL (reference sequence). The CDR3 consists of 13 residues. V lost 2 bases, J lost 13 bases, and 17 bases lay in between. The CDR3 bases are TGTGCCAGCAGCCAATCCCAGGGGAGAATTGGTTTCTTT. It codes for CASSQSQGRIGFF.